Below are 26 T cell receptor beta chains sequenced from a single sample in a study of blood T cell repertoires in COVID-19. The repertoire was sequenced with immunoSEQ multiplex PCR; TCRdb's copy has only in-frame clones and lacks some. The sample contains a few hundred thousand clones, roughly four fifths of which appear only once. The sequenced sample was PBMCs or T cells enriched from blood (not recorded which). These receptors all come from a woman in her 40s with acute COVID-19.

The gene calls are TRBV7-2 and TRBJ1-1; no definite D call. The V gene's germline CDR1 is SGHTA and CDR2 FQGNSA. The CDR3 is 13 amino acids. Between the trimmed V and J ends, which lost 1 base and 5 bases, there was a span of 8 bases. In DNA, the CDR3 is TGTGCCAGCAGCTTAGGGTTCAGTACTGAAGCTTTCTTT. Residues: CASSLGFSTEAFF.

Only a few counts were recorded for this clone. The chain employs TRBV7-3 and TRBJ2-3; 11 bases fit TRBD2. The ends lost 0 bases at V and 3 bases at J; junction bases unmatched: 5. CDR3 size: 17 residues. Germline values: CDR1 SGHTA, CDR2 FQGTGA. CDR3 protein: CASSLTNSGGATDTQYF. As DNA, the CDR3 is TGTGCCAGCAGCTTAACGAATAGCGGGGGGGCGACAGATACGCAGTATTTT.

V gene TRBV28 combines with J gene TRBJ2-5, with 8 bases fitting TRBD1. The junction had 15 bases not matched to a gene; V was cut back by 5 bases and J by 7 bases. The CDR3 is 16 residues long. Germline V CDR1 and CDR2: MDHEN, SYDVKM. In DNA form, the CDR3 reads TGTGCCAGCAGTATTCTCAGCGACAGGGGCCCGGGGACCCAGTACTTC. Translated, it gives CASSILSDRGPGTQYF.

The V call is TRBV12-1, the J call TRBJ2-7; the table's D call TRBD2 went unverified against the DNA. TRBV12-1 is noted as a pseudogene. The CDR3 spans 14 residues. The CDR3 DNA is TGTGCCAGCAGCTTTGATCGGAGAAGCTACGAGCAGTACTTC. Translating it yields CASSFDRRSYEQYF.

The V call is TRBV14, the J call TRBJ1-2; 9 bases line up with TRBD1. V lost 3 bases and J lost 5; bases outside the gene matches: 4. CDR3 length equals 14 residues. Germline loops: CDR1 SGHDN, CDR2 FVKESK. CDR3 in DNA: TGTGCCAGCAGCCAGACAGGGGGAAGGTATGGCTACACCTTC. Translation gives CASSQTGGRYGYTF.

This chain joins TRBV7-9 and TRBJ2-5; D possibly corresponds to TRBD1 (6 bases). The CDR3 extends over 14 amino acids. Germline assignment: CDR1 SEHNR and CDR2 FQNEAQ (reference sequence). The V end lost 7 bases, the J end lost 1 base, and 13 bases lay between the germline ends. The DNA of the CDR3 is TGTGCCAGCAACCGAAGGACAGCCCAAGAGACCCAGTACTTC. It is translated as CASNRRTAQETQYF.

The table lists this clone with a few counts. The chain carries TRBV19 and TRBJ1-2, with a possible D match to TRBD1 (6 bases). The CDR3 is 13 residues long. CDR1 is LNHDA, CDR2 SQIVND, per germline (reference sequence). V dropped 7 bases and J dropped 5 bases, with 14 bases sitting between them. CDR3 in amino acids: CASMKGGKYGYTF. The DNA of the CDR3 is TGTGCCAGTATGAAGGGGGGGAAGTATGGCTACACCTTC.

This rearrangement joins TRBV7-9 to TRBJ1-2, with TRBD1 matching 8 bases. CDR3 length: 17 amino acids. CDR1 SEHNR and CDR2 FQNEAQ come from the germline V gene (reference sequence). V dropped 4 bases and J dropped 6; count of bases not matched to a gene: 16. The CDR3 DNA reads TGTGCCAGCAGCTCCCTCAGGGGTAGGCAGGGGGCGGATGGCTACACCTTC. It codes for CASSSLRGRQGADGYTF.

The J gene is TRBJ1-1, the V gene TRBV28; TRBD1 matches 8 bases. Trimming cost V 7 bases and J 0 bases; bases outside gene matches: 10. CDR1 is MDHEN, CDR2 SYDVKM, per germline. This CDR3 contains 16 residues. The CDR3 DNA is TGTGCCAGCAACTCCGGCGGACAGGGATTGAACACTGAAGCTTTCTTT. This encodes CASNSGGQGLNTEAFF. The variable domain in full, completed from reference TRBV28 and TRBJ1-1, reads DVKVTQSSRYLVKRTGEKVFLECVQDMDHENMFWYRQDPGLGLRLIYFSYDVKMKEKGDIPEGYSVSREKKERFSLILESASTNQTSMYLCASNSGGQGLNTEAFFGQGTRLTVV.

The chain couples TRBV4-2 to TRBJ2-5; 7 nucleotides line up with TRBD1. The CDR3 loop spans 14 amino acids. The J segment lost 6 bases and the V segment lost 0 bases, leaving 4 bases of the junction unmatched. Germline loops: CDR1 LGHNA, CDR2 YNFKEQ. The CDR3 loop reads CASSQEGGAKTQYF. The CDR3 coding sequence is TGTGCCAGCAGCCAAGAAGGGGGCGCAAAGACCCAGTACTTC.

This chain uses TRBV30 with TRBJ1-5; 7 nucleotides line up with TRBD1. V lost 0 bases to trimming and J lost 4 bases; unmatched junction nucleotides: 3. This CDR3 spans 14 amino acids. The germline CDR1 and CDR2 sequences are GTSNPN and SVGIG (reference sequence). CDR3 protein: CAWSVGRGNQPQHF. The CDR3 DNA reads as TGTGCCTGGAGTGTAGGCAGGGGGAATCAGCCCCAGCATTTT.

This clone was counted only a few times. This chain connects TRBV25-1 to TRBJ1-1; possibly TRBD1 for D (6 bases). V shed 5 bases and J shed 4 bases, with 17 bases lying between them. The CDR3 covers 15 residues. The V gene's germline CDR1 is MGHDK and CDR2 SYGVNS. CDR3 nucleotide sequence: TGTGCCAGCAGTCCTGATATGGGGGCTCGCACTGAAGCTTTCTTT. This gives the protein CASSPDMGARTEAFF.

The table lists this clone with a count of one. V gene TRBV3-1 (or the pseudogene TRBV3-2) combines with J gene TRBJ2-5, with 13 bases that match TRBD2. This CDR3 spans 17 amino acids. Germline V gene data show CDR1 as LGHDT and CDR2 as YNNKEL (reference sequence). V lost 4 bases, J lost 3 bases, and 8 bases stayed unmatched. This CDR3 is CASSRKLAGGPEETQYF. In DNA form, the CDR3 reads TGTGCCAGCAGCCGTAAACTAGCGGGGGGGCCAGAAGAGACCCAGTACTTC.

V and J are TRBV27 and TRBJ2-5, with unresolved D. This CDR3 is built from 12 residues. The germline V and J ends were trimmed by 1 base and 5 bases, with 5 bases remaining between them. Looked up from germline, CDR1 is MNHEY and CDR2 is SMNVEV (reference sequence). DNA for the CDR3: TGTGCCAGCAGTTTATTTCTGGAGACCCAGTACTTC. This codes for CASSLFLETQYF.

The chain employs TRBV5-1 and TRBJ1-1; the match to TRBD1 covers 8 bases. The CDR3 extends over 15 amino acids. Germline values: CDR1 SGHRS, CDR2 YFSETQ. The V and J ends lost 7 bases and 0 bases, in that order; junction bases with no gene match: 8. The CDR3 coding sequence is TGCGCCAGCGGGCAGGGGGCAACTATGAACACTGAAGCTTTCTTT. Protein sequence: CASGQGATMNTEAFF.

The rearrangement links TRBV9 to TRBJ1-6; TRBD1 aligns across 7 bases. Per the germline V gene, CDR1 is SGDLS and CDR2 is YYNGEE. V dropped 0 bases and J dropped 8; count of bases not matched to a gene: 5. The CDR3 is 15 amino acids. DNA for the CDR3: TGTGCCAGCAGCGTAGCGGGACAGTGGTATTCACCCCTCCACTTT. As protein: CASSVAGQWYSPLHF.

This clone was recorded once. The DNA of the CDR3 is TGTGCCAGTAGGCCACTAGCGGGGGGGCCGCAAGAGACCCAGTACTTC. It encodes CASRPLAGGPQETQYF. V and J are TRBV19 and TRBJ2-5, with TRBD2 matching 13 bases. CDR3 length: 16 amino acids. The V gene end was trimmed by 6 bases and the J gene end by 2 bases; junction bases not matched to a gene: 6. From germline, CDR1 is LNHDA and CDR2 SQIVND (reference sequence).

The chain is built from TRBV5-1 and TRBJ1-5, with 9 bases fitting TRBD1. V shed 3 bases, J shed 5 bases, and the junction held 3 bases outside the gene matches. Looked up from germline, CDR1 is SGHRS and CDR2 is YFSETQ. This CDR3 spans 14 amino acids. In nucleotides, the CDR3 is TGCGCCAGCAGCTGGACAGGGGACGATCAGCCCCAGCATTTT. It is translated as CASSWTGDDQPQHF.

The chain recombines TRBV11-2 with TRBJ2-3, with TRBD2 matching over 9 bases. J was trimmed by 8 bases and V by 5 bases; bases with no gene match: 11. The CDR3 runs 15 residues. In germline, CDR1 is SGHAT, CDR2 FQNNGV. The CDR3 coding sequence is TGTGCCAGCAGCCGGACTAGCGCGAGACTGAGTACGCAGTATTTT. Its translation: CASSRTSARLSTQYF.

The chain carries TRBV3-1 (or the pseudogene TRBV3-2) and TRBJ2-1; the match to TRBD2 covers 11 bases. In germline, CDR1 is LGHDT, CDR2 YNNKEL (reference sequence). The CDR3 extends over 15 amino acids. Trimming cost V 4 bases and J 6 bases; bases outside gene matches: 5. CDR3 nucleotides: TGTGCCAGCAGCCCCGTGGGACTAGCGGCCAATGAGCAGTTCTTC. Protein sequence: CASSPVGLAANEQFF.

About this clone itself: Additional DNA sequences in this sample encode the identical CDR3. The gene calls are TRBV9 and TRBJ2-1; 9 bases match TRBD2. In germline, CDR1 is SGDLS, CDR2 YYNGEE. This CDR3 has 15 residues. V shed 0 bases and J 3 bases; nucleotides not matched to a gene: 1. CDR3 DNA sequence: TGTGCCAGCAGCGTAGAAGCGGGGGGCTACAATGAGCAGTTCTTC. It yields the protein CASSVEAGGYNEQFF.

This clone was picked up a small number of times. The CDR3 here is CAWYRDSYGYTF. CDR3 sequence (DNA): TGTGCCTGGTACCGGGACTCCTATGGCTACACCTTC. The rearrangement joins TRBV30 to TRBJ1-2; D possibly corresponds to TRBD1 (5 bases). With 5 bases removed from V and 4 bases from J, the gap between germline ends came to 11 bases. The CDR3 spans 12 residues. CDR1 and CDR2 (germline): GTSNPN, SVGIG (reference sequence).

This clone came up once. This chain joins TRBV19 and TRBJ1-5; D is possibly TRBD1 (5 bases). The germline V gene has CDR1 LNHDA and CDR2 SQIVND (reference sequence). This CDR3 has 16 residues. V lost 6 bases to trimming and J lost 0 bases, with 15 bases between them. CDR3 region: CASRSWGGDSNQPQHF. The CDR3, as DNA: TGTGCCAGTAGATCCTGGGGGGGGGATAGCAATCAGCCCCAGCATTTT.

This chain uses TRBV24-1 with TRBJ2-3; 7 bases match TRBD1. This CDR3 has 16 residues. V lost 4 bases and J lost 4; bases outside the gene matches: 10. Germline V gene data show CDR1 as KGHDR and CDR2 as SFDVKD. The CDR3 region is CATSDRTGDGADTQYF. Here the CDR3 DNA reads TGTGCCACCAGTGACCGCACAGGGGATGGAGCAGATACGCAGTATTTT.

The rearrangement links TRBV12-3 or TRBV12-4 to TRBJ2-7; D gene unclear. The CDR3 loop spans 11 amino acids. Trimming took 5 bases from V and 5 from J, leaving 7 bases between them. The CDR3 here is CASSARDEQYF. CDR3 sequence (DNA): TGTGCCAGCAGTGCCCGCGACGAGCAGTACTTC.

This chain connects TRBV27 to TRBJ2-5; D is unclear. Germline V gene lookup returns CDR1 MNHEY and CDR2 SMNVEV (reference sequence). This CDR3 is built from 13 residues. Trimming stripped 0 bases from V and 7 bases from J, with 9 bases between. CDR3 sequence (DNA): TGTGCCAGCAGTTTATCTGGCCTAGGGACCCAGTACTTC. This encodes CASSLSGLGTQYF.